The next 30 T cell receptor beta chains were all read from a single sample in a study of cytomegalovirus exposure and HLA in healthy donors. Primers for the PCR totalled 60 Vbeta and 13 Jbeta. Assay: immunoSEQ multiplex PCR; the TCRdb copy retains only in-frame clones and omits some. This table has more than 90,000 clones, about 75% appearing once. The sample was PBMCs. These TCRs come from a man in his fifties in good health and CMV-seronegative.

This clone was observed once. The rearrangement joins TRBV5-1 to TRBJ2-3, with 11 bases identical to TRBD1. Germline V lookup: CDR1 SGHRS, CDR2 YFSETQ. CDR3 length: 15 amino acids. V was pared by 4 bases and J by 3 bases, with 4 bases of the junction left unmatched. CDR3 nucleotides: TGCGCCAGCAGCGTGGACAGGGGGCGAACAGATACGCAGTATTTT. It codes for CASSVDRGRTDTQYF.

The chain combines TRBV6-5 with TRBJ2-7; 7 bases fit TRBD1. Germline CDR1 is MNHEY and CDR2 is SVGAGI. The trim removed 7 bases at V and 4 bases at J, leaving 7 bases unmatched. The length of the CDR3 is 13 residues. CDR3 protein: CASTLGQSYEQYF. DNA of the CDR3: TGTGCCAGCACCTTGGGACAGAGTTACGAGCAGTACTTC.

The chain recombines TRBV2 with TRBJ2-1, with a possible D match to TRBD2 (5 bases). Germline V gene lookup returns CDR1 SNHLY and CDR2 FYNNEI. The CDR3 is made up of 14 amino acids. With 10 bases removed from V and 4 bases from J, the gap between germline ends came to 17 bases. For the CDR3, the DNA is TGTGCCACCTTAGACCCCCGGGGTTACAATGAGCAGTTCTTC. Translated, it gives CATLDPRGYNEQFF.

The chain couples TRBV5-5 to TRBJ2-7, with 8 positions matching TRBD1. With 1 base clipped from V and 6 bases from J, the junction kept 9 bases outside the gene matches. Per the germline V gene, CDR1 is SGHKS and CDR2 is YYEKEE (reference sequence). This CDR3 is built from 15 residues. The CDR3 region is CASSLQLGTGGEQYF. CDR3 nucleotide sequence: TGTGCCAGCAGCTTGCAGTTAGGGACAGGAGGCGAGCAGTACTTC. The whole variable domain, filled in from reference TRBV5-5 and TRBJ2-7, reads DAGVTQSPTHLIKTRGQQVTLRCSPISGHKSVSWYQQVLGQGPQFIFQYYEKEERGRGNFPDRFSARQFPNYSSELNVNALLLGDSALYLCASSLQLGTGGEQYFGPGTRLTVT.

This clone was counted a few times. The chain couples TRBV19 to TRBJ1-1; 9 bases line up with TRBD1. The CDR3 contains 15 residues. With V trimmed by 5 bases and J by 5 bases, 9 bases remained unmatched. Germline loops: CDR1 LNHDA, CDR2 SQIVND (reference sequence). In DNA form, the CDR3 reads TGTGCCAGTAGTTTTCGGACAGGGGAGGGTACTGAAGCTTTCTTT. Translating it yields CASSFRTGEGTEAFF.

Only one count was recorded for this clone. The chain recombines TRBV7-8 with TRBJ1-1, with D possibly being TRBD1 (5 bases). V gave up 1 base and J gave up 4 bases, with 13 bases separating them. The CDR3 contains 15 residues. CDR1 SGHVS and CDR2 FQNEAQ come from the germline V gene. CDR3 loop: CASSLVQGLGTEAFF. CDR3 nucleotide sequence: TGTGCCAGCAGCTTAGTGCAGGGTCTGGGCACTGAAGCTTTCTTT.

The CDR3 nucleotides read TGTGCCAGCAGCTTAAGGGCAGGGATCCCTATTTATGGCTACACCTTC. Protein product: CASSLRAGIPIYGYTF. The chain has TRBV7-9 and TRBJ1-2; D is perhaps TRBD1 (5 bases). The germline V gene encodes CDR1 SEHNR and CDR2 FQNEAQ (reference sequence). V was shortened by 2 bases and J by 5 bases, with 18 bases between the two germline ends. The CDR3 runs 16 residues.

This clone came up a few times. This chain connects TRBV5-1 to TRBJ2-1; 7 bases fit TRBD1. This CDR3 comprises 15 residues. Germline loops: CDR1 SGHRS, CDR2 YFSETQ. After removal of 6 bases from V and 8 bases from J, the junction contained 14 bases not matched to a gene. Here the CDR3 reads CASNILGQALDEQFF. The CDR3 nucleotides are TGCGCCAGCAACATCCTCGGACAGGCATTGGATGAGCAGTTCTTC.

J is TRBJ2-1 and V is TRBV5-1, with TRBD1 identical over 7 bases. Germline V lookup: CDR1 SGHRS, CDR2 YFSETQ. The CDR3 totals 16 residues. The junction had 12 bases not matched to a gene; V was cut back by 5 bases and J by 4 bases. The CDR3: CASSRSGTEGYNEQFF. CDR3 nucleotide sequence: TGCGCCAGCAGTCGATCCGGGACAGAGGGTTACAATGAGCAGTTCTTC.

This clone has more than one count but fewer than ten. This sequence joins TRBV6-5 and TRBJ2-7, with TRBD1 identical over 7 bases. This CDR3 region has 14 residues. J was trimmed by 5 bases and V by 6 bases; bases with no gene match: 10. CDR1 MNHEY and CDR2 SVGAGI come from the germline V gene. The CDR3 DNA is TGTGCCAGCAGGCCGACAGGGATCCTCCACGAGCAGTACTTC. It translates to CASRPTGILHEQYF.

In its sample, this clone was seen a few times. The CDR3, as DNA: TGTGCCAGCAGTGGGCAGACATCCCAATACGAGCAGTACTTC. Protein product: CASSGQTSQYEQYF. The rearrangement links TRBV27 to TRBJ2-5, with D hard to call. The J call is in doubt because the DNA end fits TRBJ2-7 better. The CDR3 covers 14 residues. CDR1 and CDR2 from the germline V gene are MNHEY and SMNVEV (reference sequence).

The chain recombines TRBV4-1 with TRBJ1-1; D not resolved. CDR1 is MGHRA, CDR2 YSYEKL, per germline. This CDR3 spans 15 amino acids. Trimming removed 3 bases at V and 0 bases at J, with 11 bases between. The chain's CDR3 is CASSQAPIVNTEAFF. CDR3 DNA sequence: TGCGCCAGCAGCCAGGCTCCCATTGTGAACACTGAAGCTTTCTTT.

The chain has TRBV15 and TRBJ1-2, with D perhaps TRBD1 (5 bases). Trimming took off 1 base at V and 8 bases at J, with 17 bases between the two ends. The CDR3 is 15 amino acids. Germline loops: CDR1 LNHNV, CDR2 YYDKDF (reference sequence). As DNA, the CDR3 is TGTGCCACCAGCAGAGGGTCAACTTCGGAGGGGGGCTACACCTTC. Translation gives CATSRGSTSEGGYTF.

This chain uses TRBV12-5 with TRBJ2-3, with 9 bases identical to TRBD1. V trimming: 0 bases; J trimming: 0 bases; junction bases outside the gene matches: 1. The germline V gene has CDR1 LGHNT and CDR2 FRNRAP. There are 16 residues in the CDR3. This CDR3 reads CASGLVGTGSTDTQYF. As DNA, the CDR3 is TGTGCTAGTGGTTTGGTGGGGACAGGGAGCACAGATACGCAGTATTTT.

This CDR3 is CASRGLAGGSDEQYF. CDR3 DNA sequence: TGTGCCAGCAGGGGACTAGCGGGAGGTAGCGACGAGCAGTACTTC. This chain joins TRBV7-2 and TRBJ2-7; 15 bases line up with TRBD2. The trim removed 6 bases at V and 5 bases at J, leaving 5 bases unmatched. CDR3 size: 15 residues. Per germline, CDR1 SGHTA and CDR2 FQGNSA.

The chain joins TRBV28 to TRBJ1-4; D uncertain. The CDR3 sequence is 13 residues long. Looked up from germline, CDR1 is MDHEN and CDR2 is SYDVKM. V lost 5 bases and J lost 4, with 8 bases in between. The DNA of the CDR3 is TGTGCCAGCAGTGAACAGTTTAATGAAAAACTGTTTTTT. Protein sequence: CASSEQFNEKLFF.

The J gene is TRBJ2-1, the V gene TRBV19, with 9 bases fitting TRBD2. Trimming cost V 6 bases and J 7 bases; bases outside gene matches: 7. From germline, CDR1 is LNHDA and CDR2 SQIVND (reference sequence). The CDR3 runs to 14 residues. The CDR3 here is CASSLAGEWNEQFF. As DNA, the CDR3 is TGTGCCAGTAGCTTAGCGGGGGAGTGGAATGAGCAGTTCTTC.

V usage is TRBV29-1 and J usage is TRBJ2-1; D is possibly TRBD2 (5 bases). The germline V and J ends were trimmed by 4 bases and 3 bases, with 13 bases remaining between them. This CDR3 comprises 14 residues. Germline V lookup: CDR1 SQVTM, CDR2 ANQGSEA. The CDR3 DNA is TGCAGCGTTGTACTAGGAGAAAACTACAATGAGCAGTTCTTC. Amino acids: CSVVLGENYNEQFF.

The chain recombines TRBV7-9 with TRBJ2-7; possible D gene TRBD1, 7 bases. With 5 bases removed from V and 2 bases from J, the gap between germline ends came to 13 bases. In germline, CDR1 is SEHNR, CDR2 FQNEAQ (reference sequence). The CDR3 consists of 14 residues. The CDR3 bases are TGTGCCAGCAGCCACGGCAGGGGGGCCTACGAGCAGTACTTC. Translation gives CASSHGRGAYEQYF.

This clone was seen more than once but under ten times. J is TRBJ1-2 and V is TRBV5-1; D uncertain. Germline CDR1 SGHRS, CDR2 YFSETQ. The ends were cut back, 0 bases at V and 1 base at J, with 7 bases in the middle. The CDR3 has 14 residues. The CDR3 DNA sequence: TGCGCCAGCAGCTTGGCCGCGGATAACTATGGCTACACCTTC. Translating it yields CASSLAADNYGYTF. The full variable domain, its missing parts supplied by reference TRBV5-1 and TRBJ1-2, is KAGVTQTPRYLIKTRGQQVTLSCSPISGHRSVSWYQQTPGQGLQFLFEYFSETQRNKGNFPGRFSGRQFSNSRSEMNVSTLELGDSALYLCASSLAADNYGYTFGSGTRLTVV.

This chain links TRBV28 with TRBJ2-2, with TRBD1 as a possible D gene (6 bases). CDR3 length: 14 amino acids. Per the germline V gene, CDR1 is MDHEN and CDR2 is SYDVKM. Trimming removed 5 bases from V and 8 bases from J, with 15 bases in between. CDR3 residues: CASSERTARGELFF. DNA of the CDR3: TGTGCCAGCAGTGAGAGGACAGCCAGGGGGGAGCTGTTTTTT.

The chain has TRBV5-1 and TRBJ2-1, with 8 bases identical to TRBD2. Germline-derived CDR1 and CDR2 are SGHRS and YFSETQ. The CDR3 has 15 amino acids. With V trimmed by 1 base and J by 9 bases, 9 bases remained unmatched. CDR3 DNA: TGCGCCAGCAGCTTGTTACGGGAGGGCCGAGGTGAGCAGTTCTTC. Encoded protein: CASSLLREGRGEQFF.

The chain employs TRBV7-9 and TRBJ1-1; TRBD1 agrees at 8 bases. The length of the CDR3 is 15 residues. CDR1 SEHNR and CDR2 FQNEAQ come from the germline V gene (reference sequence). The trim removed 5 bases at V and 0 bases at J, leaving 5 bases unmatched. The CDR3 here is CASSLQGGMNTEAFF. DNA for the CDR3: TGTGCCAGCAGCCTACAGGGGGGCATGAACACTGAAGCTTTCTTT. Looking up the rest from reference TRBV7-9 and TRBJ1-1 gives the full variable domain: DTGVSQNPRHKITKRGQNVTFRCDPISEHNRLYWYRQTLGQGPEFLTYFQNEAQLEKSRLLSDRFSAERPKGSFSTLEIQRTEQGDSAMYLCASSLQGGMNTEAFFGQGTRLTVV.

The chain has TRBV13 and TRBJ2-3; D gene unclear. The germline V and J ends were trimmed by 6 bases and 5 bases, with 9 bases remaining between them. The germline V gene encodes CDR1 PRHDT and CDR2 FYEKMQ (reference sequence). This CDR3 region has 12 residues. CDR3 coding DNA: TGTGCCAGCAGTTACTCTGGAGATACGCAGTATTTT. Translated: CASSYSGDTQYF.

This clone was recorded a few times. The chain has TRBV27 and TRBJ2-7; 9 nucleotides align to TRBD1. The CDR3 has 18 residues. The junction had 21 bases not matched to a gene; V was cut back by 3 bases and J by 9 bases. Germline V gene lookup returns CDR1 MNHEY and CDR2 SMNVEV (reference sequence). CDR3 nucleotides: TGTGCCAGCAGTTTGTCATCCCGCCAAGGGACAGGGACGTTACGGCAGTACTTC. Its translation: CASSLSSRQGTGTLRQYF.

The rearrangement uses TRBV2 and TRBJ1-6; no clear D. The V end lost 1 base, the J end lost 7 bases, and 5 bases lay between the germline ends. The CDR3 length is 13 residues. CDR1 and CDR2 (germline): SNHLY, FYNNEI. This CDR3 is CASSEVANSPLHF. The DNA for the CDR3 is TGTGCCAGCAGTGAAGTGGCAAATTCACCCCTCCACTTT.

A word on this clone: Other DNA sequences in the same sample also yield this CDR3. The chain employs TRBV9 and TRBJ1-6, with D uncertain. CDR3 length equals 15 residues. Trimming cost V 0 bases and J 7 bases, with 11 bases left between them. CDR1 and CDR2 from the germline V gene are SGDLS and YYNGEE. CDR3 protein: CASSVGGRENSPLHF. The CDR3 DNA reads as TGTGCCAGCAGCGTAGGAGGACGGGAGAATTCACCCCTCCACTTT.

The chain combines TRBV6-1 with TRBJ1-1; D not certain. Trimming cost V 9 bases and J 1 base, with 9 bases left between them. In germline, CDR1 is MNHNS, CDR2 SASEGT. The CDR3 covers 12 residues. This CDR3 reads CASGLGNTEAFF. The CDR3 DNA reads TGTGCCAGTGGACTTGGGAACACTGAAGCTTTCTTT.

This clone came up once. The rearrangement joins TRBV28 to TRBJ1-1, with TRBD1 matching 11 bases. Germline V CDR1 and CDR2: MDHEN, SYDVKM. The CDR3 length is 15 residues. After removal of 4 bases from V and 1 base from J, the junction contained 2 bases not matched to a gene. CDR3 residues: CASSWDRGTNTEAFF. CDR3 DNA: TGTGCCAGCAGTTGGGACAGGGGGACGAACACTGAAGCTTTCTTT.

This chain uses TRBV5-1 with TRBJ1-3; 7 bases are a match to TRBD1. V lost 5 bases, J lost 4 bases, and 6 bases stayed unmatched. Per the germline V gene, CDR1 is SGHRS and CDR2 is YFSETQ. CDR3 length equals 14 residues. CDR3 sequence: CASSSTGAGNTIYF. The CDR3 coding sequence is TGCGCCAGCAGTTCTACAGGGGCAGGAAACACCATATATTTT.